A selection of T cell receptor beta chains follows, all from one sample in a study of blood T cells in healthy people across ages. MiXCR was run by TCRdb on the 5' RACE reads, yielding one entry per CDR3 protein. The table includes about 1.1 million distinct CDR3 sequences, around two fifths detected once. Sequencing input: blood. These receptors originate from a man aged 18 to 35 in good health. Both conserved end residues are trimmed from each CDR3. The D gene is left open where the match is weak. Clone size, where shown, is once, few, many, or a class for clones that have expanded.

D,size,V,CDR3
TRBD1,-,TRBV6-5,ASSRDRETQF
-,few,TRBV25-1,ASSVYSYGYT
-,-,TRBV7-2,ASSYLRGSSEQY
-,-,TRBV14,ASSQVLGSEAF
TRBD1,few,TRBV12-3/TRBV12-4,ASSLLGRGPNEQF
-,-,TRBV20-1,SAPDFYSEQF
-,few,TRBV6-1,ASSRSIPRRVAEEQY
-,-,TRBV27,ASRLRPGTNYGYT
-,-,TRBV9,ASSERGATDTQY
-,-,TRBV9,ASSKGGLTNYGYT